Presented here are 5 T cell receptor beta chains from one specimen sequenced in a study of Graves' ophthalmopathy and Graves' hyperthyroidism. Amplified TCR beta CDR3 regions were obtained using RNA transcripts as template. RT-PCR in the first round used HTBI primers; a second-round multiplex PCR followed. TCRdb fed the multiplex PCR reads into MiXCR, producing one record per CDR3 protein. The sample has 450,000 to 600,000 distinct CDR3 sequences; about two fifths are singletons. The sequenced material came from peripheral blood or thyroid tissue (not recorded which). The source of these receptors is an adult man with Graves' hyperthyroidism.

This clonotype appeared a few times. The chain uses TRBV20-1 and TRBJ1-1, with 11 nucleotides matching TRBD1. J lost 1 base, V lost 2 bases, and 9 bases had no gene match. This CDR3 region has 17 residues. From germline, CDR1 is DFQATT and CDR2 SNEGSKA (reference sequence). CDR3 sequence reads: CSARTGTGGLRNTEAFF. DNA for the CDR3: TGCAGTGCTAGAACCGGGACAGGGGGTTTGCGGAACACTGAAGCTTTCTTT.

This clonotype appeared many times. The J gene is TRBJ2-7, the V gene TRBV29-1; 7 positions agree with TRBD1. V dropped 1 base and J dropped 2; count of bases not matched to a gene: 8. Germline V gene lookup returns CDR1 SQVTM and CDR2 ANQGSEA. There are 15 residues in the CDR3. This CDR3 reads CSVEVPGQWTYEQYF. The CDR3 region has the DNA TGCAGCGTTGAAGTCCCGGGACAGTGGACCTACGAGCAGTACTTC.

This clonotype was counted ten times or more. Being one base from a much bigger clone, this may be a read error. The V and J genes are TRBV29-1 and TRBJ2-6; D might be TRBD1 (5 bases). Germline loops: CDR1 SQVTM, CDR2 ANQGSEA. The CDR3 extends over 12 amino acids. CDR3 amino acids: CSASAGANVPTF. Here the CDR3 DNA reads TGCAGCGCTTCAGCTGGGGCCAACGTCCCGACTTTC.

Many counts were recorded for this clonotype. Here the CDR3 DNA reads TGTGCCAGCAGCTTCGCCCCAGGGTCCTACGAGCAGTACTTC. Translating gives CASSFAPGSYEQYF. The chain combines TRBV11-2 with TRBJ2-7; TRBD1 is a possible D gene (5 bases). V gave up 3 bases and J gave up 1 base, with 10 bases separating them. The CDR3 sequence is 14 residues long. The germline V gene encodes CDR1 SGHAT and CDR2 FQNNGV.

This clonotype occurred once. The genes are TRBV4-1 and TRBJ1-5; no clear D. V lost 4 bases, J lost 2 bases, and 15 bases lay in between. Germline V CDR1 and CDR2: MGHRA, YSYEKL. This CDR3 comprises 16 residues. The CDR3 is CASSLRLAGGNQPQHF. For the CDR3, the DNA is TGCGCCAGCAGCCTAAGACTAGCGGGAGGCAATCAGCCCCAGCATTTT.